Listed below are T cell receptor beta chains from one sample, sequenced in a study of control samples from healthy donors and cancer patients. The protocol was immunoSEQ multiplex PCR, while the TCRdb copy is restricted to in-frame clones and leaves out a portion. The sample holds 140,000 to 150,000 clones, approximately 94% seen once. Sequences were obtained from blood. The receptors were sampled from a man between 18 and 35 years old in good health. CDR3s include the opening cysteine and the closing phenylalanine or tryptophan. Each record gives: V gene, J gene, clone size, D gene, CDR3 protein, CDR3 DNA. A D gene is named only where the DNA matches it firmly. Clone size appears in some rows only: once, few, many, or a class for an expanded clone.

TRBV7-9	TRBJ2-7	-	-	CASSSRGVEYF	TGTGCCAGCAGCTCCCGAGGGGTAGAGTACTTC
TRBV5-3	TRBJ1-1	-	-	CARSLDQGLNGTEAFF	TGTGCCAGAAGCTTGGATCAGGGGCTCAATGGCACTGAAGCTTTCTTT
TRBV29-1	TRBJ1-2	-	TRBD1	CSVDRDREGSATF	TGCAGCGTGGACCGGGACAGGGAGGGCTCAGCCACCTTC
TRBV5-1	TRBJ2-1	-	TRBD2	CASSFREGREQFF	TGCGCCAGCAGCTTCCGGGAGGGAAGGGAGCAGTTCTTC
TRBV30	TRBJ2-5	-	-	CAWSYMGTQETQYF	TGTGCCTGGAGTTACATGGGCACCCAAGAGACCCAGTACTTC
TRBV5-1	TRBJ2-1	-	-	CASSVRQTAYNEQFF	TGCGCCAGCAGCGTTCGACAGACAGCCTACAATGAGCAGTTCTTC
TRBV7-9	TRBJ1-1	-	-	CASGQGTEAFF	TGTGCCAGCGGCCAGGGCACTGAAGCTTTCTTT
TRBV5-1	TRBJ1-1	-	TRBD1	CASSLGRTGTNTEAFF	TGCGCCAGCAGCTTGGGTCGGACAGGCACAAACACTGAAGCTTTCTTT
TRBV2	TRBJ2-7	-	-	CASSDPGLRAHEQYF	TGTGCCAGCAGTGATCCGGGACTTCGGGCACACGAGCAGTACTTC
TRBV9	TRBJ2-7	-	-	CASSVWARNYEQYF	TGTGCCAGCAGCGTCTGGGCGAGGAACTACGAGCAGTACTTC
TRBV6-5	TRBJ1-2	-	-	CASSYSMGLEGYTF	TGTGCCAGCAGTTACTCGATGGGGCTCGAGGGCTACACCTTC
TRBV5-6	TRBJ2-3	-	-	CASSRPETNTDTQYF	TGTGCCAGCAGCCGCCCCGAGACTAACACAGATACGCAGTATTTT
TRBV9	TRBJ2-3	-	TRBD2	CASSSSGSLSDTQYF	TGTGCCAGCAGCTCTAGCGGGAGTCTATCAGATACGCAGTATTTT
TRBV30	TRBJ2-1	-	-	CAWSATMGDEQFF	TGTGCCTGGAGCGCTACCATGGGCGATGAGCAGTTCTTC
TRBV3-1/TRBV3-2	TRBJ2-1	-	-	CASSLASSYNEQFF	TGTGCCAGCAGCCTGGCAAGCTCCTACAATGAGCAGTTCTTC
TRBV28	TRBJ1-5	-	-	CASDFMATGNQPQHF	TGTGCCAGCGACTTCATGGCCACAGGGAATCAGCCCCAGCATTTT
TRBV9	TRBJ2-1	-	TRBD2	CASSAHYSGTHNEQFF	TGTGCCAGCAGCGCCCACTATAGCGGGACCCACAATGAGCAGTTCTTC
TRBV28	TRBJ2-7	-	TRBD1	CASRATGGSYEQYF	TGTGCCAGCAGGGCGACAGGGGGCTCCTACGAGCAGTACTTC
TRBV2	TRBJ2-7	-	TRBD1	CASSGTGGRYEQYF	TGTGCCAGCAGTGGGACAGGGGGGAGGTACGAGCAGTACTTC
TRBV4-1	TRBJ1-1	-	TRBD1	CASRGQLNTEAFF	TGCGCCAGCCGGGGACAGTTGAACACTGAAGCTTTCTTT
TRBV6-5	TRBJ2-1	-	-	CASSYSAGSHEQFF	TGTGCCAGCAGTTACTCGGCAGGGAGCCATGAGCAGTTCTTC
TRBV27	TRBJ1-4	-	-	CASSSWGGANEKLFF	TGTGCCAGCAGTTCGTGGGGAGGGGCTAATGAAAAACTGTTTTTT
TRBV10-3	TRBJ2-1	-	-	CAISGGGAGNEQFF	TGTGCCATCAGTGGAGGGGGCGCGGGAAATGAGCAGTTCTTC
TRBV13	TRBJ1-3	-	-	CASSFQGYRNTIYF	TGTGCCAGCAGCTTCCAAGGGTATAGAAACACCATATATTTT
TRBV5-1	TRBJ2-3	-	-	CASSFDRPRGTDTQYF	TGCGCCAGCAGCTTCGATAGGCCGAGGGGCACAGATACGCAGTATTTT
TRBV15	TRBJ2-7	few	-	CATSRDILYEQYF	TGTGCCACCAGCAGGGACATCCTCTACGAGCAGTACTTC
TRBV7-3	TRBJ2-3	-	-	CASSPQGMDTQYF	TGTGCCAGCAGCCCTCAGGGGATGGATACGCAGTATTTT
TRBV29-1	TRBJ1-2	-	TRBD1	CSVDGTGDGYTF	TGCAGCGTTGACGGTACAGGGGATGGCTACACCTTC
TRBV28	TRBJ2-2	-	TRBD2	CASRPGGAGELFF	TGTGCCAGCCGCCCGGGGGGGGCCGGGGAGCTGTTTTTT
TRBV4-2	TRBJ2-5	-	-	CASSQDLRSGRETQYF	TGTGCCAGCAGCCAAGATCTACGGTCAGGGCGGGAGACCCAGTACTTC
TRBV4-1	TRBJ1-5	-	-	CASSQGPGSALGQPQHF	TGCGCCAGCAGCCAAGGTCCCGGCTCTGCCCTCGGGCAGCCCCAGCATTTT
TRBV27	TRBJ2-1	-	TRBD1	CASSLRDSTNEQFF	TGTGCCAGCAGTTTAAGGGACAGTACGAATGAGCAGTTCTTC
TRBV5-1	TRBJ2-5	-	TRBD1	CASSLAGQGIGETQYF	TGCGCCAGCAGCTTGGCCGGACAGGGGATAGGAGAGACCCAGTACTTC
TRBV7-8	TRBJ2-7	-	-	CASSPGPSYEQYF	TGTGCCAGCAGCCCGGGACCCTCCTACGAGCAGTACTTC
TRBV18	TRBJ2-1	-	-	CASSPLGPGNEQFF	TGTGCCAGCTCACCCCTCGGACCGGGCAATGAGCAGTTCTTC
TRBV19	TRBJ1-3	-	-	CASMAGRTAGAHGNTIYF	TGTGCCAGTATGGCGGGTCGGACAGCTGGAGCCCACGGAAACACCATATATTTT
TRBV11-1	TRBJ1-3	-	TRBD1	CASSSGTGTLIYF	TGTGCCAGCAGCTCCGGGACAGGAACCCTTATATATTTT
TRBV7-2	TRBJ2-5	-	-	CASSDRERRIAGETQYF	TGTGCCAGCAGCGATAGAGAGCGGCGAATCGCGGGGGAGACCCAGTACTTC
TRBV28	TRBJ2-1	once	-	CASKAPTSSYNEQFF	TGTGCCAGCAAGGCGCCGACGAGCTCCTACAATGAGCAGTTCTTC
TRBV5-1	TRBJ1-1	-	-	CASRGLLGNTEAFF	TGCGCCAGCCGCGGACTGTTAGGGAACACTGAAGCTTTCTTT
TRBV2	TRBJ1-5	-	-	CASSEANRDQPQHF	TGTGCCAGCAGTGAAGCGAACCGCGATCAGCCCCAGCATTTT
TRBV6-1	TRBJ2-5	-	-	CASSDRRRETQYF	TGTGCCAGCAGTGATAGGAGAAGGGAGACCCAGTACTTC